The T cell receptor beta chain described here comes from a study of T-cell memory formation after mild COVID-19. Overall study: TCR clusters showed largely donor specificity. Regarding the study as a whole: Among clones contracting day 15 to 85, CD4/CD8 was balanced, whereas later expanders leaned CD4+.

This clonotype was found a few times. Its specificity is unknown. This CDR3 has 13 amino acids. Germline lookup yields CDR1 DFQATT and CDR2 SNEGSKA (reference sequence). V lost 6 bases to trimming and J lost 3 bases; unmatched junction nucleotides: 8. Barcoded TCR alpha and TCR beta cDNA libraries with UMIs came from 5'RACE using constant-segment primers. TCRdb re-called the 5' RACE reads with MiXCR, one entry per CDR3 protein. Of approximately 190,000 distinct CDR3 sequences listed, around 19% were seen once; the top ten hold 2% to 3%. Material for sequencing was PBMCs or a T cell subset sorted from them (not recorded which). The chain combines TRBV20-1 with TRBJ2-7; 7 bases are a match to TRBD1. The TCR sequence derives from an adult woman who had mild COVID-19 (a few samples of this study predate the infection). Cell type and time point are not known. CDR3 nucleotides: TGCAGTGCCCCGAGGGGGCGAGGCTACGAGCAGTACTTC. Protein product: CSAPRGRGYEQYF.